A selection of T cell receptor beta chains follows, all from one sample in a study of long-term antiretroviral therapy in people with HIV. Generated by immunoSEQ multiplex PCR, the TCRdb table keeps only in-frame clones and is missing some. The table includes some 10,000 clones, around four fifths detected once. The specimen was unsorted PBMCs, collected at the start of antiretroviral therapy, before treatment. Every receptor here comes from a man younger than 40 with HIV. Each CDR3 is given with its conserved first and last residue. A D gene is named only where the DNA matches it firmly. Only part of the rows carry a size: once, few, many, or a class if the clone is expanded.

clone_size d_call j_call cdr3_length v_call cdr3_aa cdr3_nt
NA NA TRBJ2-7 13 TRBV27 CASSEAASYEQYF TGTGCCAGCAGTGAAGCGGCTTCCTACGAGCAGTACTTC
NA NA TRBJ1-4 10 TRBV20-1 CSALGEKLFF TGCAGTGCCTTGGGGGAAAAACTGTTTTTT
NA TRBD1 TRBJ2-6 17 TRBV28 CASRPRDSHSGANVLTF TGTGCCAGCAGACCCAGGGACAGCCACTCTGGGGCCAACGTCCTGACTTTC
NA TRBD2 TRBJ2-7 15 TRBV4-3 CASSHIAGESYEQYF TGCGCCAGCAGCCACATAGCGGGAGAGTCCTACGAGCAGTACTTC
NA NA TRBJ2-1 13 TRBV18 CASSPPGDNEQFF TGTGCCAGCTCACCACCTGGCGACAATGAGCAGTTCTTC
NA NA TRBJ2-5 14 TRBV6-5 CASSYMPGRETQYF TGTGCCAGCAGTTACATGCCAGGGAGGGAGACCCAGTACTTC
NA TRBD2 TRBJ2-7 15 TRBV25-1 CASSDPSGYSYEQYF TGTGCCAGCAGTGATCCTAGCGGGTACTCCTACGAGCAGTACTTC
NA NA TRBJ2-3 14 TRBV21-1 CASSGRGPRDTQYF TGTGCCAGCAGCGGTCGGGGACCTCGGGATACGCAGTATTTT
NA NA TRBJ2-1 12 TRBV29-1 CSVCDSYNEQFF TGCAGCGTTTGTGACAGTTACAATGAGCAGTTCTTC
once NA TRBJ2-3 14 TRBV14 CASSQHHTGDTQYF TGTGCCAGCAGCCAACACCATACAGGGGATACGCAGTATTTT
NA TRBD1 TRBJ1-2 14 TRBV5-1 CASSSGQVSSGYTF TGCGCCAGCAGCTCCGGACAGGTATCTTCCGGCTACACCTTC
NA NA TRBJ2-7 14 TRBV7-2 CASSLDHGERGQYF TGTGCCAGCAGCCTAGACCACGGGGAACGGGGGCAGTACTTC
once TRBD1 TRBJ1-2 13 TRBV29-1 CSVEDPTGYGYTF TGCAGCGTTGAAGATCCGACAGGGTATGGCTACACCTTC
NA TRBD2 TRBJ2-1 15 TRBV7-9 CASSSGTSGNNEQFF TGTGCCAGCAGTTCCGGGACTAGCGGAAACAATGAGCAGTTCTTC
NA TRBD2 TRBJ2-1 18 TRBV28 CASSRLEAYSGRGNEQFF TGTGCCAGCAGTCGGCTCGAGGCCTATAGCGGGAGAGGCAATGAGCAGTTCTTC
NA NA TRBJ1-3 15 TRBV4-1 CASSQTGSSGNTIYF TGCGCCAGCAGCCAGACAGGTTCCTCTGGAAACACCATATATTTT
NA NA TRBJ1-3 15 TRBV7-6 CASSLSSDSGNTIYF TGTGCCAGCAGCTTAAGTTCCGACTCTGGAAACACCATATATTTT
NA NA TRBJ1-5 10 TRBV28 CASRMVPQHF TGTGCCAGCAGGATGGTGCCCCAGCATTTT
few NA TRBJ1-2 15 TRBV5-4 CASSLAGGNGNGYTF TGTGCCAGCAGCTTGGCCGGGGGAAACGGGAATGGCTACACCTTC
once TRBD2 TRBJ2-6 18 TRBV13 CASSSYSGTTSGANVLTF TGTGCCAGCAGCTCTTATAGCGGGACAACCTCTGGGGCCAACGTCCTGACTTTC
NA NA TRBJ2-1 16 TRBV5-6 CASSSSAGSHLDEQFF TGTGCCAGCAGCTCCTCAGCCGGGAGTCATCTCGATGAGCAGTTCTTC
medium-sized NA TRBJ2-7 15 TRBV5-4 CASSLGGSGGYEQYF TGTGCCAGCAGCTTAGGTGGCTCTGGGGGCTACGAGCAGTACTTC
few NA TRBJ1-2 17 TRBV9 CASSVGPGGSLDYGYTF TGTGCCAGCAGCGTAGGGCCGGGAGGAAGCCTTGACTATGGCTACACCTTC
NA NA TRBJ2-4 15 TRBV4-2 CASSQELLAKNIQYF TGTGCCAGCAGCCAAGAGTTGCTAGCCAAAAACATTCAGTACTTC
once TRBD2 TRBJ2-2 16 TRBV5-6 CASSQSGGAYTGELFF TGTGCCAGCAGCCAAAGCGGGGGGGCGTACACCGGGGAGCTGTTTTTT
NA NA TRBJ2-1 16 TRBV15 CATSARLQSSYNEQFF TGTGCCACCAGCGCTAGACTGCAGAGCTCCTACAATGAGCAGTTCTTC
NA NA TRBJ1-1 13 TRBV14 CASSHDDGLKAFF TGTGCCAGCAGCCACGACGACGGACTGAAAGCTTTCTTT
medium-sized TRBD1 TRBJ1-1 13 TRBV10-2 CASSGQDYTEAFF TGCGCCAGTTCGGGACAGGATTACACTGAAGCTTTCTTT
NA TRBD2 TRBJ2-5 14 TRBV19 CASSGGLAEETQYF TGTGCCAGTAGTGGGGGACTAGCGGAAGAGACCCAGTACTTC
NA NA TRBJ2-2 15 TRBV19 CASSIEYANTGELFF TGTGCCAGTAGTATAGAATACGCGAACACCGGGGAGCTGTTTTTT
NA TRBD1 TRBJ2-3 15 TRBV27 CASSVRDRSTDTQYF TGTGCCAGCAGTGTCCGGGACAGGAGCACAGATACGCAGTATTTT
NA NA TRBJ2-2 15 TRBV4-3 CASSQLTGEVGELFF TGCGCCAGCAGCCAGTTAACAGGGGAGGTCGGGGAGCTGTTTTTT